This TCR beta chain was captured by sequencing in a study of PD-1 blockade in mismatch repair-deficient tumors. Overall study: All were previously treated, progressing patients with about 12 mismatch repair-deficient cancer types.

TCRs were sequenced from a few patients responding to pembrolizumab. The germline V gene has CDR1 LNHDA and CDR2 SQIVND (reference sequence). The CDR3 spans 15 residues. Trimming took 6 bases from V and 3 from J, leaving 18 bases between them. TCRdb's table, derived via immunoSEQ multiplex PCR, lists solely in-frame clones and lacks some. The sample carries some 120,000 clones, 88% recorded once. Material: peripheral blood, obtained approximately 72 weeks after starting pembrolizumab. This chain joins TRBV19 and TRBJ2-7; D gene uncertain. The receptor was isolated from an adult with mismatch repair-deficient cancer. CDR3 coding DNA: TGTGCCAGTAGCGCTCTCGGCGACCCCTTCTACGAGCAGTACTTC. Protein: CASSALGDPFYEQYF.